This is a list of T cell receptor beta chains from one sample in a study of early T cells in non-severe SARS-CoV-2 infection. TCRdb reprocessed the 5' RACE reads with MiXCR, giving one entry per CDR3 protein. The profile shows about 25,000 distinct CDR3 sequences, roughly 4% of them singletons. The sequencing input was whole blood. The receptors stem from an adult who was a healthcare worker with PCR-confirmed SARS-CoV-2 infection or an uninfected control (not recorded which). The CDR3 runs from the conserved cysteine through the conserved F or W. Each record gives: J gene, D gene, V gene, clone size, CDR3 DNA, CDR3 protein. D genes are given only for firm matches. Clone size, where shown, is once, few, many, or a class for clones that have expanded.

J gene: TRBJ2-1
D gene: NA
V gene: TRBV6-2/TRBV6-3
clone size: many
CDR3 DNA: TGTGCCAGCAGTTACACTTCCTACAATGAGCAGTTCTTC
CDR3 protein: CASSYTSYNEQFF

J gene: TRBJ1-1
D gene: NA
V gene: TRBV29-1
clone size: many
CDR3 DNA: TGCAGCGTTAGTAAAGAATACACTGAAGCTTTCTTT
CDR3 protein: CSVSKEYTEAFF

J gene: TRBJ1-2
D gene: NA
V gene: TRBV4-1
clone size: NA
CDR3 DNA: TGCGCCAGCAGCCAAGATGCCGACGGGGGCTACACCTTC
CDR3 protein: CASSQDADGGYTF

J gene: TRBJ2-6
D gene: NA
V gene: TRBV28
clone size: many
CDR3 DNA: TGTGCCAGCCGAAGACACTCTGGGGCCAACGTCCTGACTTTC
CDR3 protein: CASRRHSGANVLTF

J gene: TRBJ1-6
D gene: NA
V gene: TRBV7-2
clone size: many
CDR3 DNA: TGTGCCAGCAGCTTAACTCGCTCACCCCTCCACTTT
CDR3 protein: CASSLTRSPLHF

J gene: TRBJ2-2
D gene: NA
V gene: TRBV5-1
clone size: many
CDR3 DNA: TGCGCCAGCGCCCCAAGGGGGATGGACACCGGGGAGCTGTTTTTT
CDR3 protein: CASAPRGMDTGELFF

J gene: TRBJ2-5
D gene: NA
V gene: TRBV3-1
clone size: many
CDR3 DNA: TGTGCCAGTACTAGGAACCAAGAGACCCAGTACTTC
CDR3 protein: CASTRNQETQYF

J gene: TRBJ2-7
D gene: NA
V gene: TRBV29-1
clone size: many
CDR3 DNA: TGCAGCGCCGGCGGGGCCTCCTACGAGCAGTACTTC
CDR3 protein: CSAGGASYEQYF

J gene: TRBJ2-1
D gene: TRBD2
V gene: TRBV12-3/TRBV12-4
clone size: NA
CDR3 DNA: TGTGCCAGCAGTTTAGAAGTGGGGACTAGGTGGAATGAGCAGTTCTTC
CDR3 protein: CASSLEVGTRWNEQFF

J gene: TRBJ1-2
D gene: NA
V gene: TRBV4-2
clone size: NA
CDR3 DNA: TGTGCCAGCAGCCAAGATCGGCAGGGGTCTATCTATGGCTACACCTTC
CDR3 protein: CASSQDRQGSIYGYTF

J gene: TRBJ2-6
D gene: NA
V gene: TRBV12-3/TRBV12-4
clone size: many
CDR3 DNA: TGTGCCAGCAGCTTAGCTGGGGCCAACGTCCTGACTTTC
CDR3 protein: CASSLAGANVLTF

J gene: TRBJ2-7
D gene: TRBD2
V gene: TRBV18
clone size: NA
CDR3 DNA: TGTGCCAGCTCACCCGCCGGACTAGCGGGAGCCGAGCAGTACTTC
CDR3 protein: CASSPAGLAGAEQYF

J gene: TRBJ2-1
D gene: NA
V gene: TRBV5-1
clone size: few
CDR3 DNA: TGCGCCAGCAGCTTGGCCCCAGGGGGGAATGAGCAGTTCTTC
CDR3 protein: CASSLAPGGNEQFF

J gene: TRBJ2-1
D gene: TRBD2
V gene: TRBV5-1
clone size: many
CDR3 DNA: TGCGCCAGCAGCTCAGGAGCGGGAAGCTCCTACAATGAGCAGTTCTTC
CDR3 protein: CASSSGAGSSYNEQFF

J gene: TRBJ2-7
D gene: NA
V gene: TRBV20-1
clone size: NA
CDR3 DNA: TGCAGTGCCGTTGGGCGGGCGGACTACGAGCAGTACTTC
CDR3 protein: CSAVGRADYEQYF

J gene: TRBJ1-1
D gene: NA
V gene: TRBV10-3
clone size: many
CDR3 DNA: TGTGCCACTACTCACAGGGATGGCACTGAAGCTTTCTTT
CDR3 protein: CATTHRDGTEAFF

J gene: TRBJ1-3
D gene: NA
V gene: TRBV20-1
clone size: NA
CDR3 DNA: TGCAGTGCTAGCTCAGCTCTTGGAGCTGGAAACACCATATATTTT
CDR3 protein: CSASSALGAGNTIYF